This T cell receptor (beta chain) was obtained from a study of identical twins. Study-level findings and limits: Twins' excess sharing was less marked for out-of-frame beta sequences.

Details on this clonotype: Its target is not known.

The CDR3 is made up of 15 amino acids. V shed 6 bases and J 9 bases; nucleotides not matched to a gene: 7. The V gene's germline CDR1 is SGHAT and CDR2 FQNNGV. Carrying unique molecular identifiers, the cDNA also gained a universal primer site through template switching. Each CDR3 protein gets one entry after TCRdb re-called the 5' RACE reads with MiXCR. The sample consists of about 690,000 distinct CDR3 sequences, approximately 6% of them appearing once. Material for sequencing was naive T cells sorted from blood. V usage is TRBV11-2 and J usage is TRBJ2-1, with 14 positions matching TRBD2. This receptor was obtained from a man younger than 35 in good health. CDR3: CASRPTSGRAGEQFF. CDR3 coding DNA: TGTGCCAGCAGGCCGACTAGCGGGAGGGCCGGTGAGCAGTTCTTC.